The 13 T cell receptor beta chains given below trace back to one sample, sequenced in a study of T-cell memory formation after mild COVID-19. TCRdb fed the 5' RACE reads into MiXCR, producing one record per CDR3 protein. Of just over 400,000 distinct CDR3 sequences listed, 20% to 25% are singletons. The sample taken for sequencing was PBMCs or a T cell subset sorted from them (not recorded which). These TCRs come from an adult woman who had mild COVID-19 (a few samples of this study predate the infection). Cell type and time point are not known.

Only a few counts were recorded for this clonotype. J is TRBJ2-5 and V is TRBV6-5; D gene uncertain. CDR1 is MNHEY, CDR2 SVGAGI, per germline. V dropped 6 bases and J dropped 1 base, with 9 bases sitting between them. The CDR3 consists of 13 residues. CDR3: CASSPRIQETQYF. CDR3 sequence (DNA): TGTGCCAGCAGCCCCCGGATCCAAGAGACCCAGTACTTC.

The gene calls are TRBV2 and TRBJ2-2, with 14 bases aligning to TRBD2. With V trimmed by 6 bases and J by 6 bases, 3 bases remained unmatched. Germline values: CDR1 SNHLY, CDR2 FYNNEI. This CDR3 comprises 15 residues. The CDR3 is CASRGTSGRAGELFF. The CDR3 DNA sequence: TGTGCCAGCAGGGGGACTAGCGGGAGAGCCGGGGAGCTGTTTTTT.

The chain carries TRBV29-1 and TRBJ2-2, with no clear D. The germline V and J ends were trimmed by 2 bases and 5 bases, with 12 bases remaining between them. CDR1 is SQVTM, CDR2 ANQGSEA, per germline. The CDR3 consists of 14 residues. The CDR3 region is CSVEPPERTGELFF. CDR3 DNA: TGCAGCGTTGAACCGCCAGAGCGAACCGGGGAGCTGTTTTTT.

This clonotype was detected once. The chain recombines TRBV7-9 with TRBJ2-3; no firm D call. CDR1 is SEHNR, CDR2 FQNEAQ, per germline (reference sequence). Trimming took 5 bases from V and 0 from J, leaving 12 bases between them. The CDR3 covers 15 residues. CDR3 protein: CASSPVGISTDTQYF. DNA of the CDR3: TGTGCCAGCAGCCCTGTAGGGATTAGCACAGATACGCAGTATTTT.

The V call is TRBV11-3, the J call TRBJ2-7, with a weak D call TRBD1 (6 bases). The germline V gene encodes CDR1 SGHNT and CDR2 YENEEA. The CDR3 has 15 residues. With 5 bases removed from V and 2 bases from J, the gap between germline ends came to 16 bases. CDR3 protein: CASSVYRVNPYEQYF. CDR3 DNA sequence: TGTGCCAGCAGCGTATACAGGGTAAACCCCTACGAGCAGTACTTC.

This clonotype was seen a few times. The genes are TRBV4-2 and TRBJ1-1; D call uncertain. The CDR3 spans 15 residues. The germline V gene encodes CDR1 LGHNA and CDR2 YNFKEQ. Between the trimmed V and J ends, which lost 3 bases and 2 bases, there was a span of 13 bases. The CDR3 DNA reads as TGTGCCAGCAGCCATCCCGAGAGGGCCAACACTGAAGCTTTCTTT. This codes for CASSHPERANTEAFF.

The gene calls are TRBV10-3 and TRBJ2-5; tentatively, D is TRBD1 (7 bases). The CDR3 covers 15 residues. Looked up from germline, CDR1 is ENHRY and CDR2 is SYGVKD. Deletions cut 0 bases from V and 5 bases from J, with 13 bases between. Here the CDR3 reads CAISESTGRIETQYF. For the CDR3, the DNA is TGTGCCATCAGTGAGTCGACAGGGAGGATCGAGACCCAGTACTTC.

In its sample, this clonotype was seen a few times. The V call is TRBV29-1, the J call TRBJ1-1, with D possibly matching TRBD1 (5 bases). Trimming removed 6 bases from V and 6 bases from J, with 8 bases in between. Germline CDR1 reads SQVTM; CDR2 reads ANQGSEA. CDR3 length: 10 residues. This chain's CDR3 is CSVGVAEAFF. The CDR3 DNA reads TGCAGCGTAGGGGTCGCTGAAGCTTTCTTT. Together with reference TRBV29-1 and TRBJ1-1, the CDR3 gives the full variable domain: SAVISQKPSRDICQRGTSLTIQCQVDSQVTMMFWYRQQPGQSLTLIATANQGSEATYESGFVIDKFPISRPNLTFSTLTVSNMSPEDSSIYLCSVGVAEAFFGQGTRLTVV.

This clonotype was seen only a few times. This sequence joins TRBV27 and TRBJ2-3; 7 bases agree with TRBD1. Germline-derived CDR1 and CDR2 are MNHEY and SMNVEV (reference sequence). The CDR3 totals 13 residues. V gave up 2 bases and J gave up 8 bases; unmatched junction bases: 4. CDR3 loop: CASSLEDRTTQYF. CDR3 DNA sequence: TGTGCCAGCAGTTTAGAGGACAGGACTACGCAGTATTTT.

The chain combines TRBV5-1 with TRBJ2-5, with TRBD2 identical over 9 bases. The CDR3 is made up of 15 amino acids. Trimming at V came to 0 bases and at J to 3 bases, leaving 3 bases not matched to a gene. Germline V gene sequence: CDR1 SGHRS, CDR2 YFSETQ. Here the CDR3 DNA reads TGCGCCAGCAGCTTGGTAGCGGGGGTCGAAGAGACCCAGTACTTC. Protein product: CASSLVAGVEETQYF. Drawing the rest from reference TRBV5-1 and TRBJ2-5, the complete variable domain is KAGVTQTPRYLIKTRGQQVTLSCSPISGHRSVSWYQQTPGQGLQFLFEYFSETQRNKGNFPGRFSGRQFSNSRSEMNVSTLELGDSALYLCASSLVAGVEETQYFGPGTRLLVL.

This clonotype was counted only a few times. This rearrangement joins TRBV6-6 to TRBJ2-7, with 7 nucleotides matching TRBD2. The CDR3 has 14 residues. V gave up 6 bases and J gave up 6 bases; unmatched junction bases: 11. Germline-derived CDR1 and CDR2 are MNHNY and SVGAGI (reference sequence). The CDR3 loop reads CASSPRSSGLEQYF. The CDR3 DNA reads TGTGCCAGCAGCCCCCGGTCTAGCGGTCTCGAGCAGTACTTC.

V usage is TRBV2 and J usage is TRBJ1-5; D is uncertain. The germline V and J ends were trimmed by 5 bases and 5 bases, with 7 bases remaining between them. The V gene's germline CDR1 is SNHLY and CDR2 FYNNEI. This CDR3 is built from 12 residues. The chain's CDR3 is CASSPGHQPQHF. DNA of the CDR3: TGTGCCAGCAGTCCCGGGCATCAGCCCCAGCATTTT.

This clonotype was detected a few times. This rearrangement joins TRBV12-3 or TRBV12-4 to TRBJ2-3; TRBD2 agrees at 13 bases. Germline trimming cut 5 bases from V and 12 bases from J; bases unmatched to any gene: 8. There are 14 residues in the CDR3. The CDR3 reads CASSATSGGHLQYF. The CDR3 region has the DNA TGTGCCAGCAGTGCGACTAGCGGGGGGCATTTACAGTATTTT.